This entry describes one TCR beta chain. Trimming removed 3 bases from V and 6 bases from J, with 12 bases in between. CDR1 MNHEY and CDR2 SMNVEV come from the germline V gene (reference sequence). This CDR3 spans 15 amino acids. Original analysis: Researchers report that nucleated cell counts were estimated from reference gene primer amplification. Some clones are missing from TCRdb's copy, which holds only in-frame ones; the method was immunoSEQ multiplex PCR. V and J calls and clone size come straight from that table; D and trimming were deduced from the DNA. The data show 200,000 to 250,000 clones, around 80% seen once. This record belongs to a study of blood T cell repertoires in COVID-19. Overall study context: Nucleic acid was either cDNA or gDNA, and it came from T cells, B-cell-depleted T cells, or PBMCs.

Patients in Seattle were enrolled during active infection, then followed longitudinally. Input material: peripheral blood. The chain carries TRBV27 and TRBJ1-6; D gene uncertain. The TCR comes from a woman in her twenties or thirties with COVID-19, enrolled during active disease. The CDR3 sequence: CASSFREVTNSPLHF. The CDR3 nucleotides read TGTGCCAGCAGTTTCCGGGAAGTCACTAATTCACCCCTCCACTTT.